This T cell receptor beta chain was captured in a study of blood T cell repertoires in COVID-19. Overall study: T cells, B-cell-depleted T cells, or PBMCs provided the cDNA or gDNA that served as material.

How the authors handled the data: It was from reference gene primer amplification that nucleated cell counts were estimated. Some clones are missing from TCRdb's copy, which holds only in-frame ones; the method was immunoSEQ multiplex PCR. The V and J calls and clone size were taken over from that table, and D and trimming were inferred from the DNA. Of approximately 170,000 clones detected, 80% to 90% appear once; the ten largest clones hold 1.5% to 2%. Between the trimmed V and J ends, which lost 8 bases and 0 bases, there was a span of 8 bases. The CDR3 is made up of 13 amino acids. In germline, CDR1 is LNHDA, CDR2 SQIVND (reference sequence).

This TCR came from a man between 18 and 29 years old who had recovered from COVID-19. The V and J genes are TRBV19 and TRBJ2-1, with D uncertain. Source material: peripheral blood. The CDR3 is CASAWSSYNEQFF. The CDR3 DNA is TGTGCCAGTGCATGGAGCTCCTACAATGAGCAGTTCTTC.